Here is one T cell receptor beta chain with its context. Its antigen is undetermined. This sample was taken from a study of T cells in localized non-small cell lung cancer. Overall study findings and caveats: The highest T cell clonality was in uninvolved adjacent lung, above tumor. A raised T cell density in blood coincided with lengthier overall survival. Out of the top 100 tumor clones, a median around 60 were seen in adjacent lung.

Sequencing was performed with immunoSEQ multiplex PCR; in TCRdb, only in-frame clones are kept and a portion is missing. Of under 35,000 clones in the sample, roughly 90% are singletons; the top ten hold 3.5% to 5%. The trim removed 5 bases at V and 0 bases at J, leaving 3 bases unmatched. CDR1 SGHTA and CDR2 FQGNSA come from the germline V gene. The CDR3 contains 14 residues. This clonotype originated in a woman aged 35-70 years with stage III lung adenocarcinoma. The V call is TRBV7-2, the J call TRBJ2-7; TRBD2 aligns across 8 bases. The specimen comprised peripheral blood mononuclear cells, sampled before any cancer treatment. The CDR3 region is CASSAGLASYEQYF. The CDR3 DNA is TGTGCCAGCAGCGCCGGACTAGCCTCCTACGAGCAGTACTTC.